These 23 T cell receptor beta chains were sequenced from one sample in a study of beta chain features in type 1 diabetes. Findings and caveats of the study: Within each of all four CD4+ subsets, Type 1 diabetes patients had TCRB CDR3s that were moderately but significantly shorter.

These TCRs are of unknown antigen specificity. Reverse transcription of all isolated RNA meant that expressed TCRB transcripts were sequenced. Sequencing used immunoSEQ multiplex PCR; TCRdb keeps in-frame clones, though not all of them. The data show approximately 600,000 clones, with around 11% seen just once and around 0.12% held by the top ten. Sequenced sample: naive CD4+ T cells from blood. Receptors originate from a man between 25 and 39 years old with type 1 diabetes.

This clone was counted a few times. This chain uses TRBV7-9 with TRBJ1-3; 7 nucleotides align to TRBD1. CDR1 and CDR2 (germline): SEHNR, FQNEAQ (reference sequence). The CDR3 is 15 residues long. V was pared by 1 base and J by 4 bases, with 4 bases of the junction left unmatched. The CDR3 spells CASSLEGGRGNTIYF. The CDR3 region has the DNA TGTGCCAGCAGCTTAGAAGGGGGCAGAGGAAACACCATATATTTT.

In regard to this clone: The sample contains more than one DNA sequence encoding this CDR3. The genes are TRBV28 and TRBJ2-1; 9 positions agree with TRBD2. CDR3 length equals 14 residues. The J segment lost 7 bases and the V segment lost 9 bases, leaving 10 bases of the junction unmatched. Germline CDR1 and CDR2: MDHEN and SYDVKM. The CDR3 loop is CASKGAGGLNEQFF. The CDR3 DNA is TGTGCCAGTAAGGGAGCGGGGGGACTTAATGAGCAGTTCTTC. Based on the CDR3 plus reference TRBV28 and TRBJ2-1, the full variable domain is DVKVTQSSRYLVKRTGEKVFLECVQDMDHENMFWYRQDPGLGLRLIYFSYDVKMKEKGDIPEGYSVSREKKERFSLILESASTNQTSMYLCASKGAGGLNEQFFGPGTRLTVL.

V usage is TRBV5-1 and J usage is TRBJ2-7, with D perhaps TRBD2 (5 bases). V lost 4 bases, J lost 5 bases, and 13 bases lay in between. Germline V gives CDR1 SGHRS, CDR2 YFSETQ. CDR3 length: 13 residues. The CDR3 here is CASSLSAHHEQYF. CDR3 sequence (DNA): TGCGCCAGCAGCCTTAGCGCACACCACGAGCAGTACTTC.

This chain uses TRBV4-1 with TRBJ1-2; the D gene is possibly TRBD1 (6 bases). The CDR3 is made up of 16 amino acids. V was shortened by 2 bases and J by 7 bases, with 20 bases between the two germline ends. CDR1 MGHRA and CDR2 YSYEKL come from the germline V gene. For the CDR3, the DNA is TGCGCCAGCAGCCAAAACTTTCGTCAGGGGCAACGTGGCTACACCTTC. Amino acid sequence: CASSQNFRQGQRGYTF.

The chain joins TRBV27 to TRBJ1-2; D is perhaps TRBD1 (5 bases). Germline V gives CDR1 MNHEY, CDR2 SMNVEV (reference sequence). V lost 0 bases, J lost 4 bases, and 9 bases lay in between. There are 14 residues in the CDR3. DNA of the CDR3: TGTGCCAGCAGTTTATCTGCCAGGGTCTATGGCTACACCTTC. Protein product: CASSLSARVYGYTF.

The rearrangement uses TRBV4-2 and TRBJ2-3; TRBD2 matches 12 bases. The CDR3 has 19 amino acids. Germline trimming cut 0 bases from V and 2 bases from J; bases unmatched to any gene: 9. Germline V lookup: CDR1 LGHNA, CDR2 YNFKEQ. CDR3 sequence reads: CASSQDWVLAGGITDTQYF. In DNA, the CDR3 is TGTGCCAGCAGCCAAGATTGGGTACTAGCGGGGGGCATCACAGATACGCAGTATTTT.

This clone was observed a handful of times. The chain carries TRBV11-1 and TRBJ2-3; D is ambiguous. Germline-derived CDR1 and CDR2 are SGHAT and FQDESV (reference sequence). Trimming removed 2 bases at V and 1 base at J, with 7 bases between. The CDR3 runs to 14 residues. The DNA of the CDR3 is TGTGCCAGCAGCTTATCCCACGGCACAGATACGCAGTATTTT. Protein product: CASSLSHGTDTQYF.

This clone came up a few times. The junction departs from the called germline gene at one end, perhaps through a read error. The J gene is TRBJ1-4, the V gene TRBV10-3; TRBD1 might be the D (5 bases). CDR3 length: 15 residues. The germline V gene has CDR1 ENHRY and CDR2 SYGVKD. The CDR3 is CAISESGDGDEKLFF. The CDR3 region has the DNA TGTGCCATCAGTGAGTCGGGGGACGGCGATGAAAAGCTGTTTTTT.

The chain couples TRBV11-2 to TRBJ2-1; D tentatively reads TRBD1 or TRBD2 (5 bases each). The germline V gene has CDR1 SGHAT and CDR2 FQNNGV. V was trimmed by 4 bases and J by 4 bases, leaving 11 bases between them. CDR3 length: 14 amino acids. CDR3: CASSWGTAYNEQFF. Written as DNA, the CDR3 is TGTGCCAGCAGCTGGGGGACGGCTTACAATGAGCAGTTCTTC.

The chain employs TRBV30 and TRBJ2-6; D not resolved. V shed 2 bases and J shed 0 bases, with 8 bases lying between them. Looked up from germline, CDR1 is GTSNPN and CDR2 is SVGIG (reference sequence). The CDR3 loop spans 15 amino acids. The CDR3 DNA reads as TGTGCCTGGAGTCAAGGTTCCTCTGGGGCCAACGTCCTGACTTTC. Translating it yields CAWSQGSSGANVLTF.

This clone was detected a few times. The chain joins TRBV7-9 to TRBJ1-2; 7 bases match TRBD1. This CDR3 has 14 amino acids. CDR1 is SEHNR and CDR2 is FQNEAQ in the germline V gene (reference sequence). The V and J ends lost 5 bases and 4 bases, in that order; junction bases with no gene match: 7. The CDR3 loop is CASSLATGSYGYTF. For the CDR3, the DNA is TGTGCCAGCAGCCTTGCGACAGGGAGCTATGGCTACACCTTC.

This clone has a handful of counts. The chain has TRBV6-5 and TRBJ1-3, with a possible D match to TRBD1 (5 bases). The CDR3 length is 14 residues. Per the germline V gene, CDR1 is MNHEY and CDR2 is SVGAGI. V lost 6 bases and J lost 0, with 9 bases in between. This CDR3 reads CASRRDVSGNTIYF. In nucleotides, the CDR3 is TGTGCCAGCAGACGGGACGTCTCTGGAAACACCATATATTTT.

This clone was seen only a few times. The rearrangement joins TRBV7-9 to TRBJ2-4; TRBD1 aligns across 8 bases. The CDR3 is 15 residues long. After removal of 4 bases from V and 6 bases from J, the junction contained 8 bases not matched to a gene. The germline gives CDR1 SEHNR, CDR2 FQNEAQ (reference sequence). CDR3 region: CASSSSRTGGNIQYF. CDR3 coding DNA: TGTGCCAGCAGCTCCTCAAGAACAGGGGGAAACATTCAGTACTTC.

This clone was counted only a few times. The genes are TRBV7-9 and TRBJ1-1; D is perhaps TRBD1 (5 bases). The V and J ends lost 5 bases and 1 base respectively, with 11 bases between them. Germline V gives CDR1 SEHNR, CDR2 FQNEAQ (reference sequence). The CDR3 is 14 residues long. The CDR3 DNA sequence: TGTGCCAGCAGCCCGCAGGGAGGGAACACTGAAGCTTTCTTT. Protein sequence: CASSPQGGNTEAFF.

The J gene is TRBJ2-1, the V gene TRBV7-2, with 7 bases fitting TRBD2. The V gene end was trimmed by 5 bases and the J gene end by 3 bases; junction bases not matched to a gene: 10. Per the germline V gene, CDR1 is SGHTA and CDR2 is FQGNSA. The CDR3 sequence is 16 residues long. The chain's CDR3 is CASSPVGLPNYNEQFF. The CDR3 DNA reads as TGTGCCAGCAGCCCTGTGGGACTACCTAACTACAATGAGCAGTTCTTC.

This clone has just a few counts. The rearrangement uses TRBV6-1 and TRBJ2-5; D unclear. This CDR3 contains 14 residues. Germline CDR1 reads MNHNS; CDR2 reads SASEGT. V was cut by 6 bases and J by 4 bases, with 15 bases left in between. The CDR3: CASSLPHGGETQYF. The CDR3 DNA follows: TGTGCCAGCAGCTTACCTCATGGCGGAGAGACCCAGTACTTC.

The chain uses TRBV29-1 and TRBJ1-1; D remains ambiguous. Trimming took 3 bases from V and 2 from J, leaving 7 bases between them. In germline, CDR1 is SQVTM, CDR2 ANQGSEA. The CDR3 has 12 amino acids. The chain's CDR3 is CSVEAVNTEAFF. CDR3 bases: TGCAGCGTTGAGGCAGTAAACACTGAAGCTTTCTTT. Full variable domain (remainder filled in from reference TRBV29-1 and TRBJ1-1): SAVISQKPSRDICQRGTSLTIQCQVDSQVTMMFWYRQQPGQSLTLIATANQGSEATYESGFVIDKFPISRPNLTFSTLTVSNMSPEDSSIYLCSVEAVNTEAFFGQGTRLTVV.

This clone appeared a few times. The V and J genes are TRBV4-3 and TRBJ1-2; a weak D match, TRBD1 (5 bases). CDR3 length: 16 residues. V was cut by 0 bases and J by 4 bases, with 15 bases left in between. Germline V gene data show CDR1 as LGHNA and CDR2 as YSLEER. The CDR3 reads CASSQDTLDTGYGYTF. CDR3 bases: TGCGCCAGCAGCCAAGATACCTTGGACACCGGCTATGGCTACACCTTC.

The chain links TRBV18 to TRBJ1-4, with D maybe TRBD1 (5 bases). The CDR3 contains 13 residues. Trimming pared 3 bases from V and 8 bases from J, leaving 10 bases between. Germline V gene data show CDR1 as KGHSH and CDR2 as LQKENI. CDR3 region: CASSPRDLEKLFF. CDR3 bases: TGTGCCAGCTCACCCCGGGACCTGGAAAAACTGTTTTTT. Complete variable domain (other parts from reference TRBV18 and TRBJ1-4): NAGVMQNPRHLVRRRGQEARLRCSPMKGHSHVYWYRQLPEEGLKFMVYLQKENIIDESGMPKERFSAEFPKEGPSILRIQQVVRGDSAAYFCASSPRDLEKLFFGSGTQLSVL.

The gene calls are TRBV2 and TRBJ2-5; 7 bases match TRBD1. After removal of 8 bases from V and 4 bases from J, the junction contained 4 bases not matched to a gene. From germline, CDR1 is SNHLY and CDR2 FYNNEI. The CDR3 consists of 12 residues. DNA of the CDR3: TGTGCCAGCCGGGACAGCGGAGAGACCCAGTACTTC. This gives the protein CASRDSGETQYF.

In its sample, this clone was seen a few times. The CDR3 nucleotides are TGTGCCAGCAGTGCGGGGGGTGTATCACCCCTCCACTTT. Residues: CASSAGGVSPLHF. The genes are TRBV28 and TRBJ1-6, with a possible D match to TRBD1 (5 bases). This CDR3 is 13 amino acids long. Germline V gene data show CDR1 as MDHEN and CDR2 as SYDVKM. Trimming shortened V by 5 bases and J by 10 bases, and 12 bases separated the two germline ends.

The gene calls are TRBV7-3 and TRBJ1-2, with D hard to call. Trimming removed 3 bases from V and 6 bases from J, with 11 bases in between. Germline-derived CDR1 and CDR2 are SGHTA and FQGTGA. CDR3 size: 13 residues. Here the CDR3 DNA reads TGTGCCAGCAGCTTCGGCCCCGGGGATGGCTACACCTTC. It codes for CASSFGPGDGYTF.

V usage is TRBV7-7 and J usage is TRBJ2-1, with D possibly TRBD1 on 5 matching bases. Trimming cost V 5 bases and J 1 base, with 12 bases left between them. This CDR3 contains 15 residues. CDR1 SSHAT and CDR2 FNYEAQ come from the germline V gene (reference sequence). Here the CDR3 DNA reads TGTGCCAGCAGCCCGCTAGGGGTTTCCTACAATGAGCAGTTCTTC. Protein sequence: CASSPLGVSYNEQFF. Variable domain in full (rest from reference TRBV7-7 and TRBJ2-1): GAGVSQSPRYKVTKRGQDVTLRCDPISSHATLYWYQQALGQGPEFLTYFNYEAQPDKSGLPSDRFSAERPEGSISTLTIQRTEQRDSAMYRCASSPLGVSYNEQFFGPGTRLTVL.